This T cell receptor beta chain was documented in a study of T-cell reconstitution after alpha-beta-depleted transplantation in children. Findings of the study overall: Several hundred expanded graft clones reportedly gave rise to the alpha-beta T cells present about two months after transplant. T-cell counts and diversity at one year post-transplant came mainly from newly produced T cells.

The CDR3 extends over 16 amino acids. Trimming took 6 bases from V and 3 from J; bases not matched to a gene: 10. CDR1 and CDR2 (germline): WNHNN, SYGVQD (reference sequence). Preparation of the TCRbeta library involved a method that used unique molecular identifiers. TCRdb re-called the PCR reads through MiXCR, storing one row per CDR3 protein. Of 500,000 to 750,000 distinct CDR3 sequences in the sample, about a quarter were seen once. Of note for this clonotype: The antigen is unknown.

The sample here was PBMCs, taken before TCRalphabeta/CD19-depleted stem cell transplant. The sequence came from a boy younger than two with Wiskott-Aldrich syndrome, due to receive a stem cell transplant. The chain carries TRBV10-1 and TRBJ2-4; 8 nucleotides match TRBD1. The CDR3: CASSCPETGVKNIQYF. The CDR3 DNA reads TGCGCCAGCAGCTGCCCAGAGACAGGGGTCAAAAACATTCAGTACTTC.